The 4 T cell receptor beta chains listed next were all sequenced from one sample in a study of T cells after yellow fever vaccination (dated by TCRdb to about 2019). Library generation was performed with 5' RACE. The listed sequencing device is Illumina HiSeq 2500. TCRdb reanalyzed the raw reads on its own, using fastp at Q25 for trimming and MiXCR for clone calling, and kept in-frame beta chains. Rows are unified per CDR3 protein, each entry keeping the most common DNA and genes. The sample data list about 510,000 distinct CDR3 sequences, and 20% to 25% of these were observed just once. The ten largest clones take up around 16% of the sample. The treatment or condition tag for this specimen amounts to: live attenuated yellow fever vaccine strain. Here the sequenced sample was PBMCs, taken roughly 20 days after the first yellow fever vaccination. Receptor source: a man aged 18 to 35 who received the YFV17D yellow fever vaccine.

This clonotype has just a few counts. The J gene is TRBJ1-2, the V gene TRBV5-1; D is unclear. With 0 bases removed from V and 8 bases from J, the gap between germline ends came to 14 bases. This CDR3 region has 14 residues. Germline CDR1 and CDR2: SGHRS and YFSETQ. The CDR3 sequence is CASSLEGPSGGYTF. As DNA, the CDR3 is TGCGCCAGCAGCTTGGAGGGCCCCTCAGGAGGCTACACCTTC.

This clonotype was seen more than once but under ten times. The chain joins TRBV20-1 to TRBJ1-1; D is unclear. The CDR3 runs 12 residues. Germline values: CDR1 DFQATT, CDR2 SNEGSKA (reference sequence). The germline V and J ends were trimmed by 3 bases and 4 bases, with 9 bases remaining between them. The chain's CDR3 is CSASLWGTEAFF. For the CDR3, the DNA is TGCAGTGCTAGCCTCTGGGGCACTGAAGCTTTCTTT.

J is TRBJ2-7 and V is TRBV6-2 or TRBV6-3; D is ambiguous. The CDR3 runs 12 residues. The V end was cut by 2 bases, the J end by 3 bases, with 5 bases between. Germline V gives CDR1 MNHEY, CDR2 SVGEGT. The CDR3 reads CASSYGVYEQYV. DNA of the CDR3: TGTGCCAGCAGTTACGGCGTCTACGAGCAGTACGTC.

This clonotype was picked up a small number of times. This rearrangement joins TRBV3-1 to TRBJ1-2; no reliable D call. The CDR3 loop spans 14 amino acids. Germline V gene sequence: CDR1 LGHDT, CDR2 YNNKEL (reference sequence). V gave up 4 bases and J gave up 10 bases, with 19 bases separating them. In DNA form, the CDR3 reads TGTGCCAGCAGCCTCAACGCCGGTCCGACCTCCTACACCTTC. Its protein is CASSLNAGPTSYTF.